A selection of T cell receptor beta chains follows, all from one sample in a study of blood T cells in healthy people across ages. TCRdb re-analysed the 5' RACE reads in MiXCR, keeping a single row per CDR3 protein. The profile covers roughly 1.5 million distinct CDR3 sequences, with roughly 43% appearing a single time and about 3.8% taken by the ten largest. The sequenced sample was blood. The receptors were sampled from a woman between 18 and 29 years old in good health. The CDR3 runs from the conserved cysteine through the conserved F or W. The D gene is left open where the match is weak. Clone size is stated in some rows and not others, as once, few, many or a class when expanded.

abundance	v_gene	j_gene	d_gene	CDR3aa	CDR3nt
few	TRBV15	TRBJ2-7	NA	CATRKLPSAYNEQYF	TGTGCCACCAGGAAACTTCCTAGCGCCTACAATGAGCAGTACTTC
NA	TRBV5-1	TRBJ2-1	TRBD2	CASSWGGTSSSYNEQFF	TGCGCCAGCAGCTGGGGGGGGACTTCAAGCTCCTACAATGAGCAGTTCTTC
NA	TRBV12-3/TRBV12-4	TRBJ2-7	NA	CASSGGREYNEQYF	TGTGCCAGCAGTGGCGGCAGGGAATACAATGAGCAGTACTTC
few	TRBV7-2	TRBJ2-2	TRBD1	CASEMGQGNTGELFF	TGTGCCAGCGAGATGGGACAGGGGAACACCGGGGAGCTGTTTTTT
few	TRBV4-1	TRBJ2-3	NA	CASSQVQGGTDTQYF	TGCGCCAGCAGCCAAGTACAGGGCGGCACAGATACGCAGTATTTT
few	TRBV11-3	TRBJ2-3	NA	CASSLQDSREYF	TGTGCCAGCAGCTTGCAAGACTCCCGAGAGTATTTT
few	TRBV5-6	TRBJ2-1	TRBD2	CASSLPSGVEQFF	TGTGCCAGCAGCTTGCCTAGCGGGGTTGAGCAGTTCTTC
NA	TRBV4-1	TRBJ1-1	NA	CASSQDGQQNTEAFF	TGCGCCAGCAGCCAAGATGGGCAGCAGAACACTGAAGCTTTCTTT
few	TRBV5-1	TRBJ2-7	TRBD2	CASSLLSSGAYSYEQYF	TGCGCCAGCAGCTTGTTGTCTAGCGGGGCGTACTCCTACGAGCAGTACTTC
few	TRBV6-5	TRBJ1-2	NA	CASSYLPDNFNYGYTF	TGTGCCAGCAGTTACCTCCCGGACAACTTTAACTATGGCTACACCTTC
once	TRBV7-3	TRBJ2-1	NA	CASSLNGFGTQTHNEQFF	TGTGCCAGCAGCTTAAATGGGTTTGGGACTCAGACTCACAATGAGCAGTTCTTC
NA	TRBV7-2	TRBJ1-5	TRBD1	CASAGGGQPQHF	TGTGCCAGCGCAGGGGGCGGACAGCCCCAGCATTTT
NA	TRBV28	TRBJ2-3	NA	CASSLAGSGTDTQFF	TGTGCCAGCAGTCTGGCGGGGAGTGGCACAGATACGCAGTTTTTT
NA	TRBV2	TRBJ2-1	NA	CASSDWRGGRYEQFF	TGTGCCAGCAGTGACTGGAGGGGGGGCCGGTATGAGCAGTTCTTC
NA	TRBV6-1	TRBJ1-1	NA	CASSHRRDLGGTGTEAFF	TGTGCCAGCAGTCATAGAAGGGATTTAGGAGGTACGGGGACTGAAGCTTTCTTT
many	TRBV7-2	TRBJ1-2	NA	CASSLTTGRDGYTF	TGTGCCAGCAGCTTAACCACGGGAAGGGATGGCTACACCTTC
NA	TRBV3-1	TRBJ1-4	NA	CASSQRNEKLFF	TGTGCCAGCAGTCAGCGAAATGAAAAACTGTTTTTT
few	TRBV24-1	TRBJ1-4	TRBD1	CATSDHPGTGDEKLFF	TGTGCCACCAGTGACCACCCCGGGACAGGGGATGAAAAACTGTTTTTT
NA	TRBV12-3/TRBV12-4	TRBJ1-2	TRBD1	CASTPGQGLGQHGYTF	TGTGCCAGCACTCCGGGACAGGGGCTCGGTCAGCATGGCTACACCTTC
NA	TRBV9	TRBJ2-4	TRBD1	CASSGQGGLAKNIQYF	TGTGCCAGCAGCGGACAGGGGGGACTAGCCAAAAACATTCAGTACTTC
NA	TRBV4-2	TRBJ2-7	NA	CASSQEVSIYEQYF	TGTGCCAGCAGCCAAGAAGTTTCTATATACGAGCAGTACTTC
NA	TRBV7-9	TRBJ1-4	NA	CASSFNGAEEKLFF	TGTGCCAGCAGCTTTAATGGTGCGGAGGAAAAACTGTTTTTT
few	TRBV15	TRBJ1-4	NA	CATSRQGLDEKLFF	TGTGCCACCAGCAGGCAGGGACTAGATGAAAAACTGTTTTTT
many	TRBV7-6	TRBJ2-1	NA	CASSLRGGQGYNEQFF	TGTGCCAGCAGCCTTCGAGGCGGGCAGGGGTACAATGAGCAGTTCTTC
few	TRBV4-3	TRBJ2-3	NA	CASSQLGYTDTQYF	TGCGCCAGCAGCCAACTTGGGTACACAGATACGCAGTATTTT
few	TRBV7-2	TRBJ2-3	TRBD1	CASSERQGQDTQYF	TGTGCCAGCAGCGAACGACAGGGGCAAGATACGCAGTATTTT
many	TRBV12-3/TRBV12-4	TRBJ2-7	TRBD1	CASSLVQGREQYF	TGTGCCAGCAGCCTCGTACAGGGGAGAGAGCAGTACTTC
few	TRBV15	TRBJ1-2	NA	CATSRDSGASYGYTF	TGTGCCACCAGCAGAGATTCGGGTGCCAGTTATGGCTACACCTTC
NA	TRBV9	TRBJ1-1	NA	CASSPPVTTEAFF	TGTGCCAGCAGCCCCCCCGTGACCACTGAAGCTTTCTTT
NA	TRBV20-1	TRBJ1-1	NA	CSARVGQGRYTEAFF	TGCAGTGCTAGAGTGGGGCAGGGACGGTACACTGAAGCTTTCTTT
few	TRBV9	TRBJ2-1	TRBD2	CASSDSGGAAYNEQFF	TGTGCCAGCAGCGACAGCGGGGGGGCCGCCTACAATGAGCAGTTCTTC
few	TRBV9	TRBJ2-1	NA	CASSVGSWVWGRGNEQFF	TGTGCCAGCAGCGTAGGATCGTGGGTTTGGGGCAGGGGCAATGAGCAGTTCTTC